This T cell receptor beta chain was sequenced during a study of a mutant IDH1 vaccine in newly diagnosed glioma. Study-wide background: Across weeks 1, 3, 5, 7, 11, 15, 19 and 23, patients received a vaccination each time, eight in all. Once 4-6 weeks had passed after radiotherapy alone, vaccination started, or it started with temozolomide cycles. Study outcomes and limitations: Seemingly, pseudoprogression had no relation to changes in the top peripheral T cell clonotypes. Most patients, 90% to 95%, showed vaccine-induced immune responses.

Points on this clone: The antigen is unknown.

As to time point: week 23, last vaccination. Vaccinated patients received 300 ug of mutant IDH1 20-mer peptide per dose, with topical imiquimod. The data were produced by immunoSEQ multiplex PCR, yet TCRdb's version contains in-frame clones alone and is incomplete. Counted here are around 19,000 clones, roughly four fifths occurring once; the ten biggest clones make up roughly 13%. There are 16 residues in the CDR3. Trimming removed 0 bases at V and 4 bases at J, with 15 bases between. The germline V gene has CDR1 LNHDA and CDR2 SQIVND (reference sequence). The clonotype comes from a man aged 25 to 40 with glioma. This sample comprised PBMCs, obtained from a glioma patient whose treatment included an IDH1 peptide vaccine. The chain joins TRBV19 to TRBJ1-2; possible D gene TRBD1, 5 bases. The CDR3 DNA reads as TGTGCCAGTAGTATAGAGGTGGGACGGACCTTCTATGGCTACACCTTC. Translated, it gives CASSIEVGRTFYGYTF.